The clone carrying this T cell receptor beta chain was detected ten times or more. A read error may account for a junction end that differs from germline. This specimen comes from a study of molecular identifiers for immune sequencing clone quantification. TCRdb ran MiXCR on the PCR reads and lists one entry per CDR3 protein. The profile covers tens of thousands of distinct CDR3 sequences, with 15% to 20% appearing a single time and 0.75% to 0.95% taken by the ten largest. This CDR3 is built from 12 residues. The germline gives CDR1 SSHAT, CDR2 FNYEAQ (reference sequence). The gene calls are TRBV7-7 and TRBJ2-2; D is unresolved. The sample was naive CD8+ T cells from blood, with Jurkat cell RNA spiked in. Subset in this sample: FACS-sorted CD8+CD4-CCR7+CD45RA+ naive T cells. This clonotype originated in a human donor in good health. Some libraries in this study had Jurkat cell RNA spiked in. CDR3 loop: CASSSPAGELFF. The CDR3 DNA reads as TGTGCTAGCAGCTCCCCGGCCGGGGAGCTGTTTTTT.